These 3 T cell receptor beta chains were sequenced from one sample in a study of response to subunit inactivated influenza vaccine listed by TCRdb under 2018. The receptor library was made with RT-PCR. The sample was run on an Illumina HiSeq 2500. TCRdb reran the public reads through fastp at Q25 and MiXCR, keeping productive beta chains. Each entry merges the rows of one CDR3 protein and shows their most common DNA and genes. This sample lists about 800,000 distinct CDR3 sequences; roughly 20% were detected once. Together, the top ten hold roughly 10% of the sample. The sequencing used PBMCs from blood, collected roughly 5 days after vaccination. The source of these receptors is a man in his forties or fifties who received an inactivated influenza vaccine. Donor details come from another sample of the same person, matched by shared clones.

The chain joins TRBV29-1 to TRBJ2-2, with D uncertain. V was cut by 0 bases and J by 2 bases, with 7 bases left in between. The CDR3 has 14 amino acids. CDR1 is SQVTM, CDR2 ANQGSEA, per germline. The CDR3 DNA follows: TGCAGCGTTGAAGAGTCCTCTAACACCGGGGAGCTGTTTTTT. Translating it yields CSVEESSNTGELFF.

This chain uses TRBV3-1 with TRBJ2-1; TRBD2 matches at 9 bases. Trimming took 0 bases from V and 4 from J; bases not matched to a gene: 10. This CDR3 has 18 amino acids. In germline, CDR1 is LGHDT, CDR2 YNNKEL (reference sequence). This CDR3 reads CASSQDSGGPSPYNEQFF. In DNA form, the CDR3 reads TGTGCCAGCAGCCAAGATAGCGGGGGCCCCTCCCCTTACAATGAGCAGTTCTTC.

This clonotype was detected a few times. The chain links TRBV15 to TRBJ2-1; TRBD2 is a possible D gene (6 bases). V lost 0 bases, J lost 5 bases, and 11 bases lay in between. The germline V gene encodes CDR1 LNHNV and CDR2 YYDKDF (reference sequence). The CDR3 extends over 15 amino acids. The CDR3, as DNA: TGTGCCACCAGCAGAGATGGTGCGGGGAACAATGAGCAGTTCTTC. Protein sequence: CATSRDGAGNNEQFF.